Following are 15 T cell receptor beta chains from one sample sequenced in a study of human T cells and chemical hapten exposure. Using its own MiXCR run on the RACE reads, TCRdb lists one record per CDR3 protein. This sample has 150,000 to 200,000 distinct CDR3 sequences, with around 15% found just once. Noted time point: patch test 1, 2 weeks after DPC sensitization. The treatment here: therapeutic diphenylcyclopropenone sensitization with weekly scalp DPC. The sample was whole blood, taken in connection with sensitization to the hapten diphenylcyclopropenone (DPC). The receptors derive from a woman aged 25 to 45 with alopecia areata. Some clones in this sample may be carry-over from other donors' samples.

This chain joins TRBV2 and TRBJ2-1, with TRBD1 identical over 8 bases. The CDR3 is 15 residues long. The ends lost 6 bases at V and 2 bases at J; junction bases unmatched: 6. Germline V CDR1 and CDR2: SNHLY, FYNNEI. The CDR3, as DNA: TGTGCCAGCAGAGACGGGACAGGTACCTACAATGAGCAGTTCTTC. Translating gives CASRDGTGTYNEQFF. The entire variable domain, with the rest obtained from reference TRBV2 and TRBJ2-1, is as follows: EPEVTQTPSHQVTQMGQEVILRCVPISNHLYFYWYRQILGQKVEFLVSFYNNEISEKSEIFDDQFSVERPDGSNFTLKIRSTKLEDSAMYFCASRDGTGTYNEQFFGPGTRLTVL.

CDR3 protein: CSVVLTGRYGYTF. In DNA, the CDR3 is TGCAGCGTAGTCCTGACAGGGCGCTATGGCTACACCTTC. The chain links TRBV29-1 to TRBJ1-2, with 7 bases lining up with TRBD1. The V and J ends lost 6 bases and 4 bases, in that order; junction bases with no gene match: 8. The V gene's germline CDR1 is SQVTM and CDR2 ANQGSEA. The CDR3 has 13 residues.

This clonotype has ten or more counts. The chain employs TRBV20-1 and TRBJ2-7; D call uncertain. The V end was cut by 0 bases, the J end by 3 bases, with 9 bases between. The germline CDR1 and CDR2 sequences are DFQATT and SNEGSKA (reference sequence). The CDR3 sequence is 13 residues long. The CDR3 sequence is CSARDRVDYEQYF. The CDR3 DNA is TGCAGTGCTAGAGATCGGGTAGACTACGAGCAGTACTTC.

The table lists this clonotype with many counts. The chain combines TRBV5-1 with TRBJ1-1, with D perhaps matching TRBD1 (5 bases). The germline V gene encodes CDR1 SGHRS and CDR2 YFSETQ. CDR3 length: 14 amino acids. V lost 4 bases and J 4 bases, leaving 14 bases between the germline ends. CDR3 residues: CASSRDPGGTEAFF. Written as DNA, the CDR3 is TGCGCCAGCAGCCGGGACCCCGGGGGCACTGAAGCTTTCTTT.

This clonotype has just a few counts. The rearrangement uses TRBV9 and TRBJ2-3; 11 positions agree with TRBD2. With 5 bases clipped from V and 3 bases from J, the junction kept 2 bases outside the gene matches. Germline values: CDR1 SGDLS, CDR2 YYNGEE. The CDR3 totals 14 residues. The CDR3 DNA sequence: TGTGCCAGCAGTACTAGCGGGGGAACAGATACGCAGTATTTT. Its translation is CASSTSGGTDTQYF.

J is TRBJ1-2 and V is TRBV27, with TRBD1 as a possible D gene (5 bases). The CDR3 has 15 residues. Trimming left V 3 bases short and J 4 bases short, with 15 bases between. Germline V lookup: CDR1 MNHEY, CDR2 SMNVEV (reference sequence). CDR3 loop: CASSFSRVGVYGYTF. The CDR3 DNA sequence: TGTGCCAGCAGTTTTAGCAGGGTTGGTGTCTATGGCTACACCTTC.

This clonotype was observed many times. The V call is TRBV28, the J call TRBJ2-7; tentative D call: TRBD1 (5 bases). This CDR3 has 15 amino acids. Germline V gene sequence: CDR1 MDHEN, CDR2 SYDVKM. The germline V and J ends were trimmed by 6 bases and 1 base, with 16 bases remaining between them. CDR3 sequence reads: CASRSRQIGSYEQYF. In DNA, the CDR3 is TGTGCCAGCAGATCTCGACAGATAGGGTCCTACGAGCAGTACTTC.

J is TRBJ2-3 and V is TRBV7-2; TRBD2 aligns across 8 bases. The ends lost 5 bases at V and 4 bases at J; junction bases unmatched: 11. The CDR3 has 16 amino acids. Per germline, CDR1 SGHTA and CDR2 FQGNSA. The CDR3 loop reads CASSPPGTRGADTQYF. The CDR3 DNA reads TGTGCCAGCAGCCCGCCGGGTACGCGGGGGGCAGATACGCAGTATTTT.

The rearrangement uses TRBV6-5 and TRBJ1-1; 7 bases agree with TRBD1. V gave up 1 base and J gave up 7 bases; unmatched junction bases: 3. Germline values: CDR1 MNHEY, CDR2 SVGAGI. The CDR3 covers 13 residues. The CDR3 DNA sequence: TGTGCCAGCAGTTACTGGCAGGGGGGTGAAGCTTTCTTT. The encoded protein is CASSYWQGGEAFF.

This clonotype was counted only a few times. V and J are TRBV7-6 and TRBJ1-4; D remains unclear. There are 15 residues in the CDR3. The germline gives CDR1 SGHVS, CDR2 FNYEAQ. Trimming shortened V by 5 bases and J by 3 bases, and 13 bases separated the two germline ends. CDR3 sequence reads: CASSLESRPNEKLFF. DNA for the CDR3: TGTGCCAGCAGCCTGGAATCGAGACCTAATGAAAAACTGTTTTTT.

This clonotype showed up many times. The chain combines TRBV28 with TRBJ1-4; 10 nucleotides align to TRBD1. V was pared by 4 bases and J by 7 bases, with 18 bases of the junction left unmatched. The CDR3 extends over 19 amino acids. The germline CDR1 and CDR2 sequences are MDHEN and SYDVKM. The CDR3 sequence is CASSSPLGDRGRFPEKLFF. Written as DNA, the CDR3 is TGTGCCAGCAGTTCACCGCTTGGGGACAGGGGAAGGTTCCCTGAAAAACTGTTTTTT.

V gene TRBV7-6 combines with J gene TRBJ1-3; the D gene is possibly TRBD1 (6 bases). Germline V gives CDR1 SGHVS, CDR2 FNYEAQ. The V end was cut by 6 bases, the J end by 2 bases, with 17 bases between. The CDR3 extends over 16 amino acids. CDR3 sequence (DNA): TGTGCCAGCAGTCAGGGGCCCGCCGGGACTGGAAACACCATATATTTT. Translating it yields CASSQGPAGTGNTIYF.

This clonotype was seen more than once but under ten times. The chain links TRBV5-4 to TRBJ1-4; possible D gene TRBD1, 5 bases. Trimming took off 0 bases at V and 4 bases at J, with 7 bases between the two ends. The CDR3 spans 14 residues. The V gene's germline CDR1 is SGHNT and CDR2 YYREEE (reference sequence). Here the CDR3 reads CASSLGGINEKLFF. DNA of the CDR3: TGTGCCAGCAGCTTGGGGGGGATTAATGAAAAACTGTTTTTT.

The table lists this clonotype with many counts. V is TRBV7-9 and J is TRBJ1-2; tentative D call: TRBD1 (6 bases). The CDR3 loop spans 14 amino acids. V lost 2 bases and J lost 6, with 13 bases in between. Germline assignment: CDR1 SEHNR and CDR2 FQNEAQ (reference sequence). The CDR3 here is CASSLRAGANGYTF. CDR3 nucleotides: TGTGCCAGCAGCTTAAGGGCAGGGGCGAATGGCTACACCTTC.

This clonotype came up many times. The chain carries TRBV7-6 and TRBJ2-1, with 8 bases fitting TRBD2. Germline V gene data show CDR1 as SGHVS and CDR2 as FNYEAQ. This CDR3 has 17 amino acids. With 3 bases clipped from V and 10 bases from J, the junction kept 17 bases outside the gene matches. The CDR3 here is CASSFPGTRGVQVEQFF. CDR3 bases: TGTGCCAGCAGCTTCCCCGGGACTAGGGGGGTCCAGGTAGAGCAGTTCTTC.